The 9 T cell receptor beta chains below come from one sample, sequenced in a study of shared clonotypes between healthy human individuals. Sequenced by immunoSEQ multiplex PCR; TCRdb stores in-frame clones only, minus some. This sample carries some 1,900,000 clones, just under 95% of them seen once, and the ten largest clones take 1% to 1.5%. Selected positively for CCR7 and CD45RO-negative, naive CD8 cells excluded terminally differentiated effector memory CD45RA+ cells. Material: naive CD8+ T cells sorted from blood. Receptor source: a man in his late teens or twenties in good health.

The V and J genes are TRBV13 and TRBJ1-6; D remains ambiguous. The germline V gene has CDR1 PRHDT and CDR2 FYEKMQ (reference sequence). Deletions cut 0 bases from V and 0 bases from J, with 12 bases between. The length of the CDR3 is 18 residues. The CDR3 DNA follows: TGTGCCAGCAGCTTAGGCGCCAACCCGAGCTCCTATAATTCACCCCTCCACTTT. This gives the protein CASSLGANPSSYNSPLHF.

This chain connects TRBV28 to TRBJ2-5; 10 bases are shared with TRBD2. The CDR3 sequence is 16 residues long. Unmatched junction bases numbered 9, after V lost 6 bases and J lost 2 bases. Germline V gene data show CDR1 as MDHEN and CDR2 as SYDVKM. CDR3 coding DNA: TGTGCCAGCAGGAGTCTTAGCGGGGGGCTTCAAGAGACCCAGTACTTC. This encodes CASRSLSGGLQETQYF.

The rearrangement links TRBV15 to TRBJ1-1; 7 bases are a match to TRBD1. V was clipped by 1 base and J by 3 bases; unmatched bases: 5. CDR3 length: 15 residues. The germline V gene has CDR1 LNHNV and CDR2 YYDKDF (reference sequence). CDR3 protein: CATSRGTGDYTEAFF. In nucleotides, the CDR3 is TGTGCCACCAGCAGAGGTACAGGGGATTACACTGAAGCTTTCTTT.

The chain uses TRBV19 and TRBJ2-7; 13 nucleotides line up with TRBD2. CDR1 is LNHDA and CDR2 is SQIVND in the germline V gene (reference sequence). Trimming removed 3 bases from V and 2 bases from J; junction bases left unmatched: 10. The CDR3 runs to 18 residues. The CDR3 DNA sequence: TGTGCCAGTAGTATTGGCGGACTAGCGGGAGTCCCACCCTACGAGCAGTACTTC. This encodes CASSIGGLAGVPPYEQYF.

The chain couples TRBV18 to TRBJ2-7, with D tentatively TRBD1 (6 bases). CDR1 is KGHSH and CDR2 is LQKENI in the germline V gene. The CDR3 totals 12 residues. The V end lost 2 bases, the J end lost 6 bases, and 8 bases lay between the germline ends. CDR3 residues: CASSPEGVEQYF. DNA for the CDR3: TGTGCCAGCTCACCAGAGGGGGTCGAGCAGTACTTC.

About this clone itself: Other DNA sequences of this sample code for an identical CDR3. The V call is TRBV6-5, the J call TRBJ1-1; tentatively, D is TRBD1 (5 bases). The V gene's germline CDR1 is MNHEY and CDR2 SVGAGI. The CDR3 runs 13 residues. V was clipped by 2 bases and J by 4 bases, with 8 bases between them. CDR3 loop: CASSYGGTTEAFF. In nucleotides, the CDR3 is TGTGCCAGCAGTTACGGGGGGACCACTGAAGCTTTCTTT.

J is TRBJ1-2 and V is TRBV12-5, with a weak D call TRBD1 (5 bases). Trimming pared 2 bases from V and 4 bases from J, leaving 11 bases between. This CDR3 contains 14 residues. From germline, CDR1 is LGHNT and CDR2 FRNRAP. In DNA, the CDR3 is TGTGCTAGTGGTTTGACAGGACGGAGCTATGGCTACACCTTC. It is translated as CASGLTGRSYGYTF.

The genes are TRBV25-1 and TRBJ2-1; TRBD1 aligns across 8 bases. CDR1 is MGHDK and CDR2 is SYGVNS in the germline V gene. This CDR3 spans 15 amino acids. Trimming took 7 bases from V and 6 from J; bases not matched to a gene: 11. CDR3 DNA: TGTGCCAGCACCCCCCTCGGACAGGGCCTCAATGAGCAGTTCTTC. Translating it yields CASTPLGQGLNEQFF.

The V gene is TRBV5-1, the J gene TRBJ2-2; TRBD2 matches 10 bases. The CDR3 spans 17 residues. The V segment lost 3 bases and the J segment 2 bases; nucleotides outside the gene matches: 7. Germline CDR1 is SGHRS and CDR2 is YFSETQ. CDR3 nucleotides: TGCGCCAGCAGCTCCCCCCTAGCGGGGGCCAACACCGGGGAGCTGTTTTTT. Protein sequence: CASSSPLAGANTGELFF.